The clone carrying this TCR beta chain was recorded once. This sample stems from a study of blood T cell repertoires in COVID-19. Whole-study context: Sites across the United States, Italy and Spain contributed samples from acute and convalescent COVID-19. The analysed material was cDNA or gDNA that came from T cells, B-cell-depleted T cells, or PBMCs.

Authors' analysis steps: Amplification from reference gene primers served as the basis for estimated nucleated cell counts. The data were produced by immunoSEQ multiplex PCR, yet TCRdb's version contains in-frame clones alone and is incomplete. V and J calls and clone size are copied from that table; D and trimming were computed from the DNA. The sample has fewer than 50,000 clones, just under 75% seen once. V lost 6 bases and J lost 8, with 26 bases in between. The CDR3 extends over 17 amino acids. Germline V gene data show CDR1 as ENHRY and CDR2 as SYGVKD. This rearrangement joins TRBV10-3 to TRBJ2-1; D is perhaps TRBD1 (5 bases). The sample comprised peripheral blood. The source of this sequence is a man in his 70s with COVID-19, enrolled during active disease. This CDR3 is CAISLFDSDLDNDEQFF. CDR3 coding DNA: TGTGCCATCAGCCTATTCGACAGTGACTTGGACAACGATGAGCAGTTCTTC.